The clone carrying this T cell receptor (beta chain) appeared a few times. What it recognizes is unknown. Of the isolated RNA, all was reverse transcribed, and so the sequenced material was expressed TCRB transcripts. About 3.6 million reads were obtained on average from naive, central memory and regulatory T cell samples. Data came from immunoSEQ multiplex PCR; TCRdb stores just in-frame clones and leaves some out. The sample includes over 150,000 clones, about 8% of them seen just once. The entry originates in a study of beta chain features in type 1 diabetes. Whole-study context: The study examined about 100 million sorted cells across all samples.

Study-level results: The study found that naive, central memory and Treg TCRB repertoires appeared more similar in patients than in healthy donors. Any role of HLA type in TCRB rearrangement remained unresolved here. People with Type 1 diabetes carried modestly yet significantly shorter TCRB CDR3s in all four CD4+ subsets.

The receptor was derived from a woman in her 40s with type 1 diabetes. Material for sequencing was central memory CD4+ T cells from blood.

The CDR3 protein is CASSLLEVSYGYTF. CDR3 in DNA: TGTGCCAGCAGTTTACTTGAAGTTAGCTATGGCTACACCTTC. V gene TRBV28 combines with J gene TRBJ1-2, with D hard to call. The CDR3 has 14 residues. Trimming took 2 bases from V and 4 from J, leaving 11 bases between them. CDR1 is MDHEN and CDR2 is SYDVKM in the germline V gene.